The clone carrying this T cell receptor (beta chain) was seen just once. Its matching antigen is unknown. The data stem from a study of blood T cells in healthy people across ages. About the research overall: When template switching was applied, about one barcoded beta molecule was captured per two T cells.

A second 7 to 11 cycle PCR used barcoded and J-beta primers. The authors tagged each cDNA molecule using a template-switch adaptor with 12 random nucleotides. From the 5' RACE reads, TCRdb called clonotypes with MiXCR, one entry per CDR3 protein. Altogether 1,500,000 or so distinct CDR3 sequences are present, 55% to 75% being singletons, with the ten largest covering 5.5% to 8%. Findings and caveats of the study: Higher diversity, along with more naive CD4+ cells, distinguished long-lived donors from aged donors. The fall in TCR beta diversity per million T cells was roughly linear with age.

Per the germline V gene, CDR1 is SGHAT and CDR2 is FQNNGV. Between the trimmed V and J ends, which lost 5 bases and 10 bases, there was a span of 19 bases. This CDR3 has 14 residues. The V gene is TRBV11-2, the J gene TRBJ2-3; TRBD2 is a possible D gene (6 bases). The clonotype comes from a man between 18 and 29 years old in good health. What was sequenced was blood. CDR3 region: CASSPGGLGDSQYF. The CDR3 DNA is TGTGCCAGCAGCCCCGGGGGTTTGGGAGACTCGCAGTATTTT.